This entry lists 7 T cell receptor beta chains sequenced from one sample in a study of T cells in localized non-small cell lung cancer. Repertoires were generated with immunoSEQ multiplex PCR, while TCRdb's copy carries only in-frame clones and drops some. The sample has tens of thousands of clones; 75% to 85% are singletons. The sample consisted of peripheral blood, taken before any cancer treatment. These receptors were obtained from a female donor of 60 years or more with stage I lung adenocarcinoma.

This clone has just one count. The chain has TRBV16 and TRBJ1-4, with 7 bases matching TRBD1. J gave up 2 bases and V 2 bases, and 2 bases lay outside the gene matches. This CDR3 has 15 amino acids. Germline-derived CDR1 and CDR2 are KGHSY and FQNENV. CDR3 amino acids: CASSQRGPTNEKLFF. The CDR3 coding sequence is TGTGCCAGCAGCCAAAGGGGGCCGACTAATGAAAAACTGTTTTTT.

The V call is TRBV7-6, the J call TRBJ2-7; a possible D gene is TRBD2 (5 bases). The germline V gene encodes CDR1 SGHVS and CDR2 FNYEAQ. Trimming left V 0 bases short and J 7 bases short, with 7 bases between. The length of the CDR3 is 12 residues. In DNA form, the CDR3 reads TGTGCCAGCAGCTTAGCCGGGAAGGAGCAGTACTTC. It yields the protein CASSLAGKEQYF.

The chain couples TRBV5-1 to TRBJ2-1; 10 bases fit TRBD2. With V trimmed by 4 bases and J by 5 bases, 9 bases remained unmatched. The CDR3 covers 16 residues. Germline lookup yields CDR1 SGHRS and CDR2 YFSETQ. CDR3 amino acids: CASSLTGTSANNEQFF. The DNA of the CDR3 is TGCGCCAGCAGCCTTACCGGGACTAGCGCTAACAATGAGCAGTTCTTC.

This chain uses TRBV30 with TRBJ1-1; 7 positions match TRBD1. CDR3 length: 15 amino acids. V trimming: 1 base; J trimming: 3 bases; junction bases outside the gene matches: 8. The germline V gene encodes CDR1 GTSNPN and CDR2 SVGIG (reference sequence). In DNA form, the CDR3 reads TGTGCCTGGAGTGCCCCCGGGACAGCAGACACTGAAGCTTTCTTT. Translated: CAWSAPGTADTEAFF. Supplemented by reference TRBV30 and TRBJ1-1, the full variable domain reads SQTIHQWPATLVQPVGSPLSLECTVEGTSNPNLYWYRQAAGRGLQLLFYSVGIGQISSEVPQNLSASRPQDRQFILSSKKLLLSDSGFYLCAWSAPGTADTEAFFGQGTRLTVV.

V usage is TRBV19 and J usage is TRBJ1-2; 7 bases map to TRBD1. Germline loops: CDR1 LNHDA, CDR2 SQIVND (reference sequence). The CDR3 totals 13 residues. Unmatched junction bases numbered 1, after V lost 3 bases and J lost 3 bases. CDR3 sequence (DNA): TGTGCCAGTAGTATTGACAGGGACTATGGCTACACCTTC. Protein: CASSIDRDYGYTF.

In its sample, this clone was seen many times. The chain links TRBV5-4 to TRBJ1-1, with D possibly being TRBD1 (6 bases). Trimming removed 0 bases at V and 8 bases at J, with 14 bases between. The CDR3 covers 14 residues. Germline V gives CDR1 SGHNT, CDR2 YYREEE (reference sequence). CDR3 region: CASSLARQGREAFF. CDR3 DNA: TGTGCCAGCAGCTTGGCCAGGCAGGGGAGGGAAGCTTTCTTT. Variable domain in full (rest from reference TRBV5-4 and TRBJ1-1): ETGVTQSPTHLIKTRGQQVTLRCSSQSGHNTVSWYQQALGQGPQFIFQYYREEENGRGNFPPRFSGLQFPNYSSELNVNALELDDSALYLCASSLARQGREAFFGQGTRLTVV.

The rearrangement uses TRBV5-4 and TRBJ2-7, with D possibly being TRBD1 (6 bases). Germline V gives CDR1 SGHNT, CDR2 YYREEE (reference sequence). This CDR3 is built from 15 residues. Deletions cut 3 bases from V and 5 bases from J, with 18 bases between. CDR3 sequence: CASSSAGARADEQYF. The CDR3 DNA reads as TGTGCCAGCAGCTCGGCAGGGGCCAGGGCTGACGAGCAGTACTTC.